These 25 T cell receptor beta chains were sequenced from one sample in a study of T cell repertoires and HLA-DP antigens. The protocol was immunoSEQ multiplex PCR, while the TCRdb copy is restricted to in-frame clones and leaves out a portion. Among 90,000 to 130,000 clones listed, about 92% were seen once. These TCRs are of unknown antigen specificity. The sequencing sample was made of CD4+ T cells from PBMCs. All receptors derive from a woman aged 18-30 years in good health and CMV-seronegative.

The chain is built from TRBV6-5 and TRBJ2-7, with TRBD2 identical over 9 bases. Germline trimming cut 5 bases from V and 0 bases from J; bases unmatched to any gene: 5. CDR3 length: 15 residues. Germline-derived CDR1 and CDR2 are MNHEY and SVGAGI. The CDR3 bases are TGTGCCAGCAGTGGTAGCGGGAGCCCCTCCTACGAGCAGTACTTC. Its translation is CASSGSGSPSYEQYF.

This clone was picked up one time. The J gene is TRBJ2-3, the V gene TRBV6-5, with a possible D match to TRBD2 (6 bases). V lost 5 bases and J lost 2, with 14 bases in between. The CDR3 loop spans 15 amino acids. Germline V lookup: CDR1 MNHEY, CDR2 SVGAGI. The chain's CDR3 is CASSPKAGITDTQYF. The CDR3 DNA follows: TGTGCCAGCAGTCCGAAAGCGGGTATCACAGATACGCAGTATTTT.

The J gene is TRBJ2-7, the V gene TRBV19; 14 bases align to TRBD2. Germline V gene lookup returns CDR1 LNHDA and CDR2 SQIVND (reference sequence). V shed 6 bases and J 0 bases; nucleotides not matched to a gene: 7. This CDR3 contains 17 residues. As DNA, the CDR3 is TGTGCCAGTAGCGGGACTAGCGGGAGCCACAGCTCCTACGAGCAGTACTTC. Translated, it gives CASSGTSGSHSSYEQYF.

J is TRBJ2-5 and V is TRBV7-3; a possible D gene is TRBD1 (6 bases). With 3 bases removed from V and 3 bases from J, the gap between germline ends came to 8 bases. CDR1 is SGHTA, CDR2 FQGTGA, per germline. The CDR3 covers 13 residues. The CDR3 sequence is CASSFGQKETQYF. The CDR3 bases are TGTGCCAGCAGCTTTGGACAGAAAGAGACCCAGTACTTC.

The CDR3 sequence: CASSPISRIAGEEYEQYF. The CDR3 DNA reads as TGTGCCAGCAGCCCGATAAGTCGGATAGCGGGAGAAGAATACGAGCAGTACTTC. The chain combines TRBV11-2 with TRBJ2-7; 9 bases match TRBD2. CDR1 and CDR2 (germline): SGHAT, FQNNGV. The V gene end was trimmed by 5 bases and the J gene end by 4 bases; junction bases not matched to a gene: 18. The CDR3 has 18 residues. Drawing the rest from reference TRBV11-2 and TRBJ2-7, the complete variable domain is EAGVAQSPRYKIIEKRQSVAFWCNPISGHATLYWYQQILGQGPKLLIQFQNNGVVDDSQLPKDRFSAERLKGVDSTLKIQPAKLEDSAVYLCASSPISRIAGEEYEQYFGPGTRLTVT.

This chain joins TRBV15 and TRBJ1-5, with D possibly TRBD1 on 5 matching bases. The germline V gene has CDR1 LNHNV and CDR2 YYDKDF (reference sequence). This CDR3 spans 14 amino acids. V dropped 3 bases and J dropped 3 bases, with 9 bases sitting between them. CDR3 in amino acids: CATSRPGYNQPQHF. The CDR3, as DNA: TGTGCCACCAGCAGGCCAGGGTACAATCAGCCCCAGCATTTT.

V gene TRBV27 combines with J gene TRBJ1-2; TRBD1 matches 11 bases. The V gene end was trimmed by 4 bases and the J gene end by 8 bases; junction bases not matched to a gene: 9. Germline V gene lookup returns CDR1 MNHEY and CDR2 SMNVEV (reference sequence). This CDR3 is 15 amino acids long. CDR3 in amino acids: CASSSRTGGAEGYTF. CDR3 bases: TGTGCCAGCAGTTCCCGGACAGGGGGCGCAGAGGGCTACACCTTC.

The chain joins TRBV2 to TRBJ2-7; D gene uncertain. Per the germline V gene, CDR1 is SNHLY and CDR2 is FYNNEI. Trimming cost V 8 bases and J 0 bases, with 5 bases left between them. This CDR3 comprises 11 residues. The CDR3 nucleotides are TGTGCCAGCTCATTCTCCTACGAGCAGTACGTC. Translation: CASSFSYEQYV.

The V gene is TRBV28, the J gene TRBJ2-2; D is unresolved. V lost 6 bases and J 6 bases, leaving 11 bases between the germline ends. This CDR3 has 13 amino acids. CDR1 MDHEN and CDR2 SYDVKM come from the germline V gene. The DNA for the CDR3 is TGTGCCAGCAGACCTACTTGGCCCGGGGAGCTGTTTTTT. It specifies CASRPTWPGELFF.

Only one count was recorded for this clone. V and J are TRBV7-9 and TRBJ2-5; no clear D gene. Germline V gives CDR1 SEHNR, CDR2 FQNEAQ (reference sequence). V shed 4 bases and J shed 2 bases, with 11 bases lying between them. The CDR3 has 14 residues. CDR3 sequence: CASSSNANQETQYF. CDR3 sequence (DNA): TGTGCCAGCAGCTCTAATGCCAATCAAGAGACCCAGTACTTC.

The chain combines TRBV4-3 with TRBJ1-2; TRBD1 might be the D (6 bases). This CDR3 is 13 amino acids long. The ends were cut back, 5 bases at V and 4 bases at J, with 11 bases in the middle. Germline CDR1 is LGHNA and CDR2 is YSLEER. CDR3 nucleotide sequence: TGCGCCAGCAGCGTGGGGGCCGGCTATGGCTACACCTTC. As protein: CASSVGAGYGYTF.

CDR3 sequence reads: CASSPQTSGSVGELFF. CDR3 in DNA: TGTGCCAGCTCACCACAGACTAGCGGGAGCGTCGGGGAGCTGTTTTTT. The J gene is TRBJ2-2, the V gene TRBV18, with 12 bases lining up with TRBD2. CDR3 length: 16 amino acids. With 1 base clipped from V and 7 bases from J, the junction kept 4 bases outside the gene matches. Germline values: CDR1 KGHSH, CDR2 LQKENI.

The V gene is TRBV4-2, the J gene TRBJ1-5, with D possibly being TRBD1 (5 bases). V dropped 2 bases and J dropped 1 base, with 15 bases sitting between them. This CDR3 has 17 residues. The germline CDR1 and CDR2 sequences are LGHNA and YNFKEQ. CDR3 nucleotide sequence: TGTGCCAGCAGCCAACTCCTTCGGGGGGAAAGCAATCAGCCCCAGCATTTT. Amino acid sequence: CASSQLLRGESNQPQHF.

This clone occurred a few times. The chain has TRBV5-1 and TRBJ2-5; possibly TRBD1 or TRBD2 for D (7 bases each). CDR3 length equals 15 residues. Germline lookup yields CDR1 SGHRS and CDR2 YFSETQ. Trimming removed 3 bases at V and 5 bases at J, with 17 bases between. This CDR3 is CASSSREGAVETQYF. The CDR3, as DNA: TGCGCCAGCAGCTCAAGGGAGGGGGCCGTGGAGACCCAGTACTTC.

The chain recombines TRBV7-9 with TRBJ1-1; no firm D call. This CDR3 comprises 11 residues. Looked up from germline, CDR1 is SEHNR and CDR2 is FQNEAQ (reference sequence). V gave up 3 bases and J gave up 5 bases, with 4 bases separating them. The CDR3 nucleotides are TGTGCCAGCAGCTTTGTTACTGAAGCTTTCTTT. It encodes CASSFVTEAFF.

This clone was detected once. V usage is TRBV19 and J usage is TRBJ1-5; D uncertain. The CDR3 is made up of 17 amino acids. Trimming cost V 3 bases and J 0 bases, with 15 bases left between them. Germline V CDR1 and CDR2: LNHDA, SQIVND (reference sequence). The CDR3 region is CASSIPTRKRSNQPQHF. In DNA form, the CDR3 reads TGTGCCAGTAGTATCCCGACGAGAAAACGTAGCAATCAGCCCCAGCATTTT.

V and J are TRBV19 and TRBJ2-1, with TRBD1 matching over 7 bases. Per the germline V gene, CDR1 is LNHDA and CDR2 is SQIVND (reference sequence). The CDR3 totals 15 residues. The V segment lost 9 bases and the J segment 3 bases; nucleotides outside the gene matches: 11. CDR3 residues: CASSTSDRLYNEQFF. CDR3 nucleotides: TGTGCCAGCTCCACCTCGGACAGGCTCTACAATGAGCAGTTCTTC.

The chain employs TRBV7-8 and TRBJ1-5; possibly TRBD1 for D (5 bases). Germline CDR1 reads SGHVS; CDR2 reads FQNEAQ. This CDR3 has 14 residues. The ends were cut back, 3 bases at V and 6 bases at J, with 12 bases in the middle. This chain's CDR3 is CASSLQGRGQPQHF. CDR3 DNA sequence: TGTGCCAGCAGCTTGCAGGGAAGGGGTCAGCCCCAGCATTTT.

DNA of the CDR3: TGTGCCAGCTCACGGGAGAGAACTCTAGACAGGAACTATGGCTACACCTTC. As protein: CASSRERTLDRNYGYTF. V usage is TRBV18 and J usage is TRBJ1-2, with D tentatively TRBD1 (6 bases). The germline V gene encodes CDR1 KGHSH and CDR2 LQKENI. V dropped 4 bases and J dropped 2 bases, with 20 bases sitting between them. CDR3 size: 17 residues.

The V gene is TRBV28, the J gene TRBJ2-3; a possible D gene is TRBD2 (5 bases). V was clipped by 3 bases and J by 6 bases, with 16 bases between them. CDR1 is MDHEN and CDR2 is SYDVKM in the germline V gene. CDR3 length: 15 amino acids. The CDR3: CASSLAGLRRDTQYF. The CDR3 region has the DNA TGTGCCAGCAGTTTGGCGGGCCTGCGCCGCGATACGCAGTATTTT.

The CDR3 protein is CATSRPLKLLYTF. The CDR3 DNA follows: TGTGCCACCAGCAGACCCCTGAAATTACTCTACACCTTC. The chain is built from TRBV15 and TRBJ1-2; D is unresolved. The CDR3 spans 13 residues. V was pared by 2 bases and J by 10 bases, with 14 bases between. The germline V gene has CDR1 LNHNV and CDR2 YYDKDF (reference sequence).

This clone was observed once. This chain joins TRBV5-1 and TRBJ1-1, with TRBD1 matching over 12 bases. The CDR3 contains 17 residues. Germline-derived CDR1 and CDR2 are SGHRS and YFSETQ. V lost 4 bases, J lost 0 bases, and 7 bases stayed unmatched. The CDR3 nucleotides read TGCGCCAGCAGCGGACCGGGACAGGGGGCGGTGAACACTGAAGCTTTCTTT. Residues: CASSGPGQGAVNTEAFF.

This sequence joins TRBV2 and TRBJ2-1; perhaps TRBD2 as D (6 bases). V dropped 4 bases and J dropped 12 bases, with 13 bases sitting between them. Germline lookup yields CDR1 SNHLY and CDR2 FYNNEI. This CDR3 is built from 12 residues. The CDR3 bases are TGTGCCAGCAGTGGGGGTAGCGGTCGGCAGTTCTTC. It translates to CASSGGSGRQFF. Filled out from reference TRBV2 and TRBJ2-1, the complete variable domain reads EPEVTQTPSHQVTQMGQEVILRCVPISNHLYFYWYRQILGQKVEFLVSFYNNEISEKSEIFDDQFSVERPDGSNFTLKIRSTKLEDSAMYFCASSGGSGRQFFGPGTRLTVL.

This rearrangement joins TRBV11-3 to TRBJ2-3; 8 nucleotides align to TRBD1. The CDR3 has 16 residues. Per germline, CDR1 SGHNT and CDR2 YENEEA. With V trimmed by 1 base and J by 2 bases, 5 bases remained unmatched. CDR3 coding DNA: TGTGCCAGCAGCTTAGGGGACAGGTGGGACACAGATACGCAGTATTTT. This encodes CASSLGDRWDTDTQYF.

As concerns this clone: The junction and the germline gene differ at one end; a read error may be behind it. The chain employs TRBV7-7 and TRBJ1-4, with 9 bases identical to TRBD1. Germline values: CDR1 SSHAT, CDR2 FNYEAQ (reference sequence). The CDR3 consists of 15 residues. In DNA form, the CDR3 reads TGTGCTAGCAGCTCCCGGACAGGGGTTAATGAAAAACTGTTTTTT. Translating it yields CASSSRTGVNEKLFF.